Listed below are T cell receptor beta chains from one sample, sequenced in a study of T cell responses to AZD1222 COVID-19 vaccine. Some clones are missing from TCRdb's copy, which holds only in-frame ones; the method was immunoSEQ multiplex PCR. The sample includes around 180,000 clones, over 80% of them seen just once. Sequences were derived from peripheral blood, sampled on day 0 of MenACWY control vaccination. Source of these receptors: an adult in good health. The CDR3 runs from the conserved cysteine through the conserved F or W. The D gene is left open where the match is weak.

V gene	D gene	J gene	CDR3 protein	CDR3 DNA
TRBV5-1	TRBD2	TRBJ2-1	CASSPLLAAYNEQFF	TGCGCCAGCAGCCCCTTACTAGCGGCCTACAATGAGCAGTTCTTC
TRBV25-1	NA	TRBJ2-7	CASSEPQGYEQYF	TGTGCCAGCAGTGAACCTCAGGGCTACGAGCAGTACTTC
TRBV7-2	TRBD1	TRBJ1-1	CASSLAPVRDRKTEAFF	TGTGCCAGCAGCTTAGCGCCAGTTCGGGACAGGAAAACTGAAGCTTTCTTT
TRBV9	TRBD1	TRBJ1-1	CASSTPGTGIEAFF	TGTGCCAGCAGCACCCCCGGGACAGGGATTGAAGCTTTCTTT
TRBV10-3	TRBD1	TRBJ2-5	CAIGPGGGKETQYF	TGTGCCATCGGGCCAGGGGGTGGAAAAGAGACCCAGTACTTC
TRBV3-1/TRBV3-2	TRBD1	TRBJ2-1	CASSQAGGQGGNEQFF	TGTGCCAGCAGCCAAGCGGGGGGACAGGGGGGAAATGAGCAGTTCTTC
TRBV5-8	NA	TRBJ2-7	CASIGGSGTLFYEQYF	TGTGCCAGCATCGGGGGCTCCGGGACACTTTTCTACGAGCAGTACTTC
TRBV6-2/TRBV6-3	NA	TRBJ1-1	CASSPPENTEAFF	TGTGCCAGCAGCCCTCCGGAGAACACTGAAGCTTTCTTT
TRBV27	TRBD2	TRBJ2-3	CASSFLRGNTDTQYF	TGTGCCAGCAGTTTCCTGCGGGGGAACACAGATACGCAGTATTTT
TRBV6-4	NA	TRBJ2-3	CASSEQPTSTDTQYF	TGTGCCAGCAGTGAGCAACCTACTAGCACAGATACGCAGTATTTT
TRBV5-5	TRBD1	TRBJ2-7	CASTGGLLGEQYF	TGTGCCAGCACAGGGGGATTACTAGGCGAGCAGTACTTC
TRBV9	NA	TRBJ1-6	CASSVDGEEDSPLHF	TGTGCCAGCAGCGTAGATGGAGAAGAGGATTCACCCCTCCACTTT
TRBV29-1	NA	TRBJ2-3	CSALRVDTQYF	TGCAGCGCCCTAAGGGTTGATACGCAGTATTTT
TRBV9	TRBD2	TRBJ2-3	CASSVLAGPDTQYF	TGTGCCAGCAGCGTCCTAGCGGGACCAGATACGCAGTATTTT
TRBV9	TRBD1	TRBJ2-5	CASSVAGTGQETQYF	TGTGCCAGCAGCGTAGCTGGGACAGGCCAAGAGACCCAGTACTTC
TRBV6-5	NA	TRBJ2-5	CATGPTRETQYF	TGTGCCACCGGACCCACGCGGGAGACCCAGTACTTC